This TCR beta chain came from a study of CD8 T cells in ankylosing spondylitis. Study-level findings and limits: Those disease-linked clones were CD8+; they were also relatively rare in peripheral blood. Ankylosing spondylitis blood appeared to be characterized by a TCR beta motif of fewer than ten highly homologous variants. There were earlier reports of some motif variants in reactive arthritis synovial fluid and blood.

This clonotype has only a few counts. Its antigen is unknown. The CDR3 loop spans 13 amino acids. Deletions cut 4 bases from V and 3 bases from J, with 8 bases between. The germline CDR1 and CDR2 sequences are LGHNA and YSLEER. 5'-RACE, quantitative and with molecular barcodes, yielded the TCR beta libraries. TCRdb itself ran the 5' RACE reads through MiXCR, one entry per CDR3 protein. The data contain 800,000 to 900,000 distinct CDR3 sequences, about 11% of them singletons. The sequence was obtained from a male donor with ankylosing spondylitis. The gene calls are TRBV4-3 and TRBJ2-3, with D perhaps TRBD2 (6 bases). Sequencing was done on a sample of blood, either unsorted or a sorted T cell fraction (not recorded which). The CDR3 is CASSRGVTDTQYF. CDR3 sequence (DNA): TGCGCCAGCAGCCGGGGGGTTACAGATACGCAGTATTTT.